The 19 T cell receptor beta chains presented below share a single source sample, sequenced in a study of cytomegalovirus exposure and HLA in healthy donors. The primer mix had 60 Vbeta and 13 Jbeta primers. This table comes from immunoSEQ multiplex PCR, and its TCRdb copy is limited to in-frame clones, with some not included. In the table there are about 150,000 clones, approximately 88% of which are singletons. Material for sequencing was PBMCs. Receptors were obtained from a boy aged 2-15 years in good health and CMV-seronegative.

V gene TRBV5-1 combines with J gene TRBJ2-7, with 7 bases that match TRBD2. CDR1 is SGHRS, CDR2 YFSETQ, per germline. V lost 0 bases to trimming and J lost 1 base; unmatched junction nucleotides: 4. This CDR3 is built from 15 residues. This CDR3 reads CASSLGGSGSYEQYF. In nucleotides, the CDR3 is TGCGCCAGCAGCTTGGGCGGTAGCGGGTCCTACGAGCAGTACTTC.

The chain recombines TRBV7-3 with TRBJ2-2; TRBD1 might be the D (6 bases). Germline V gene data show CDR1 as SGHTA and CDR2 as FQGTGA. Trimming shortened V by 4 bases and J by 5 bases, and 14 bases separated the two germline ends. The CDR3 loop spans 15 amino acids. In DNA form, the CDR3 reads TGTGCCAGCAGCTCACAGGGACCTGAGACCGGGGAGCTGTTTTTT. It yields the protein CASSSQGPETGELFF.

In DNA form, the CDR3 reads TGTGCCAGCAGTTTAGCGGGAGTCTGGACAGATACGCAGTATTTT. Encoded protein: CASSLAGVWTDTQYF. The chain carries TRBV27 and TRBJ2-3; 7 bases line up with TRBD2. Trimming at V came to 2 bases and at J to 3 bases, leaving 5 bases not matched to a gene. Germline V CDR1 and CDR2: MNHEY, SMNVEV (reference sequence). The CDR3 extends over 15 amino acids.

The chain uses TRBV19 and TRBJ2-2; 9 bases fit TRBD1. The CDR3 sequence is 12 residues long. Germline assignment: CDR1 LNHDA and CDR2 SQIVND (reference sequence). Trimming at V came to 1 base and at J to 16 bases, leaving 4 bases not matched to a gene. For the CDR3, the DNA is TGTGCCAGTAGTATAGTGGGACAGGGCCCGTTTTTT. Its protein product is CASSIVGQGPFF.

V and J are TRBV7-9 and TRBJ1-1; a weak D match, TRBD1 (6 bases). The V end lost 5 bases, the J end lost 3 bases, and 28 bases lay between the germline ends. Germline V gene sequence: CDR1 SEHNR, CDR2 FQNEAQ (reference sequence). The CDR3 is 19 residues long. This CDR3 reads CASSLSPWGRGPSDTEAFF. In DNA, the CDR3 is TGTGCCAGCAGCCTATCTCCCTGGGGCAGGGGACCTTCGGACACTGAAGCTTTCTTT.

The genes are TRBV28 and TRBJ2-2; D not resolved. The CDR3 runs to 12 residues. Per the germline V gene, CDR1 is MDHEN and CDR2 is SYDVKM. CDR3 amino acids: CGTSGVGGELFF. In DNA, the CDR3 is TGTGGCACTTCTGGAGTGGGCGGGGAGCTGTTTTTT.

The chain is built from TRBV28 and TRBJ1-2; 8 bases agree with TRBD1. This CDR3 has 13 amino acids. Germline V CDR1 and CDR2: MDHEN, SYDVKM. J was trimmed by 10 bases and V by 2 bases; bases with no gene match: 6. CDR3 nucleotides: TGTGCCAGCAGTTTAGAGACAGGGGTTGCCTACACCTTC. It encodes CASSLETGVAYTF.

The J gene is TRBJ1-1, the V gene TRBV4-1, with D perhaps matching TRBD1 (5 bases). Trimming cost V 1 base and J 0 bases, with 12 bases left between them. The germline V gene has CDR1 MGHRA and CDR2 YSYEKL. There are 16 residues in the CDR3. The DNA of the CDR3 is TGCGCCAGCAGCCAAGCCACGGGACTCATGAACACTGAAGCTTTCTTT. Protein sequence: CASSQATGLMNTEAFF.

The genes are TRBV2 and TRBJ2-1; 8 bases match TRBD2. This CDR3 contains 13 residues. The J segment lost 7 bases and the V segment lost 6 bases, leaving 5 bases of the junction unmatched. Per germline, CDR1 SNHLY and CDR2 FYNNEI. The CDR3 is CASSRAGENEQFF. DNA of the CDR3: TGTGCCAGCAGCAGAGCGGGGGAGAATGAGCAGTTCTTC.

This clone was found once. The CDR3 sequence: CASSQESTFEPRDTEAFF. The CDR3 region has the DNA TGCGCCAGCAGCCAAGAAAGTACTTTCGAGCCAAGAGACACTGAAGCTTTCTTT. V usage is TRBV4-1 and J usage is TRBJ1-1, with D uncertain. There are 18 residues in the CDR3. Germline loops: CDR1 MGHRA, CDR2 YSYEKL. V was cut by 0 bases and J by 3 bases, with 20 bases left in between.

This chain joins TRBV5-1 and TRBJ2-7; 14 bases are shared with TRBD2. Looked up from germline, CDR1 is SGHRS and CDR2 is YFSETQ. Trimming cost V 3 bases and J 7 bases; bases outside gene matches: 3. The CDR3 is 14 amino acids. The CDR3 DNA reads TGCGCCAGCAGCTCGGGACTAGCGGGAGAAGAGCAGTACTTC. Its translation is CASSSGLAGEEQYF.

The chain links TRBV6-5 to TRBJ1-1; 8 bases are shared with TRBD1. The germline V gene has CDR1 MNHEY and CDR2 SVGAGI. The CDR3 sequence is 14 residues long. With V trimmed by 5 bases and J by 4 bases, 6 bases remained unmatched. The CDR3 DNA reads as TGTGCCAGCAGTGCAACAGGGGGTGGCACTGAAGCTTTCTTT. Its protein is CASSATGGGTEAFF.

This chain joins TRBV5-6 and TRBJ2-1; D possibly corresponds to TRBD2 (5 bases). CDR1 is SGHDT, CDR2 YYEEEE, per germline. V lost 1 base and J 0 bases, leaving 8 bases between the germline ends. The CDR3 runs to 15 residues. The CDR3 DNA reads TGTGCCAGCAGCTTGAGTGGGAGCTCCTACAATGAGCAGTTCTTC. This sequence encodes CASSLSGSSYNEQFF.

The chain employs TRBV27 and TRBJ1-1; TRBD1 agrees at 7 bases. CDR1 and CDR2 from the germline V gene are MNHEY and SMNVEV (reference sequence). This CDR3 is 13 amino acids long. The V and J ends lost 5 bases and 6 bases, in that order; junction bases with no gene match: 6. The CDR3 protein is CASSPTGYPEAFF. Here the CDR3 DNA reads TGTGCCAGCAGTCCGACAGGGTATCCTGAAGCTTTCTTT.

The genes are TRBV7-9 and TRBJ2-1, with 10 bases fitting TRBD2. The CDR3 extends over 17 amino acids. Germline V gene sequence: CDR1 SEHNR, CDR2 FQNEAQ (reference sequence). V lost 4 bases and J lost 3; bases outside the gene matches: 9. CDR3 region: CASSSRLAGDRYNEQFF. The CDR3 DNA reads as TGTGCCAGCAGCTCCCGACTAGCGGGCGACCGCTACAATGAGCAGTTCTTC. The full variable domain, its missing parts supplied by reference TRBV7-9 and TRBJ2-1, is DTGVSQNPRHKITKRGQNVTFRCDPISEHNRLYWYRQTLGQGPEFLTYFQNEAQLEKSRLLSDRFSAERPKGSFSTLEIQRTEQGDSAMYLCASSSRLAGDRYNEQFFGPGTRLTVL.

The rearrangement links TRBV7-9 to TRBJ2-7; 7 bases are a match to TRBD2. V lost 5 bases to trimming and J lost 0 bases; unmatched junction nucleotides: 4. Germline V gene sequence: CDR1 SEHNR, CDR2 FQNEAQ (reference sequence). The CDR3 spans 14 residues. This CDR3 is CASSPRTSSYEQYF. The CDR3, as DNA: TGTGCCAGCAGCCCCCGGACTAGCTCCTACGAGCAGTACTTC.

The chain uses TRBV30 and TRBJ1-4, with TRBD1 as a possible D gene (5 bases). Germline lookup yields CDR1 GTSNPN and CDR2 SVGIG (reference sequence). The CDR3 extends over 13 amino acids. Trimming removed 5 bases from V and 3 bases from J, with 10 bases in between. The CDR3 bases are TGTGCCTGGGGAGGGGATTCTAATGAAAAACTGTTTTTT. This translates into CAWGGDSNEKLFF. The complete variable domain, with remaining parts taken from reference TRBV30 and TRBJ1-4, reads SQTIHQWPATLVQPVGSPLSLECTVEGTSNPNLYWYRQAAGRGLQLLFYSVGIGQISSEVPQNLSASRPQDRQFILSSKKLLLSDSGFYLCAWGGDSNEKLFFGSGTQLSVL.

CDR3 protein: CASSEAGQGYTGELFF. The CDR3, as DNA: TGTGCCAGCAGTGAAGCGGGGCAGGGTTACACCGGGGAGCTGTTTTTT. The chain recombines TRBV2 with TRBJ2-2, with D possibly being TRBD1 (5 bases). Trimming left V 0 bases short and J 3 bases short, with 11 bases between. Germline V lookup: CDR1 SNHLY, CDR2 FYNNEI. The CDR3 spans 16 residues.

This chain joins TRBV27 and TRBJ1-5; D call uncertain. The CDR3 has 15 residues. Germline lookup yields CDR1 MNHEY and CDR2 SMNVEV (reference sequence). Trimming left V 8 bases short and J 3 bases short, with 17 bases between. CDR3 sequence: CASGPRRLINQPQHF. The DNA for the CDR3 is TGTGCCAGCGGGCCCCGAAGGTTGATCAATCAGCCCCAGCATTTT.